This is a list of T cell receptor beta chains from one sample in a study of cytomegalovirus exposure and HLA in healthy donors. Here immunoSEQ multiplex PCR was the method, and the copy in TCRdb shows in-frame clones only, minus some. The sample consists of about 270,000 clones, more than 55% of them appearing once. The sequenced material came from PBMCs. Receptors were obtained from a female donor in good health and CMV-seronegative. The CDR3 runs from the conserved cysteine through the conserved F or W. The D gene is left open where the match is weak. Size tells how often a clone was seen (once, few, many) or the class of an expanded clone, and some rows leave it out.

>TRBJ2-2|TRBD1|TRBV15|.
TGTGCCACCAGCTTTACCGGGACAGCGTTCACCGGGGAGCTGTTTTTT
CATSFTGTAFTGELFF
>TRBJ1-6|.|TRBV11-2|.
TGTGCCAGCAGCGACGGTGGGGGACTGGGAAATTCACCCCTCCACTTT
CASSDGGGLGNSPLHF
>TRBJ2-5|.|TRBV11-3|few
TGTGCCAGCAGCCAGTCCACTAGTTGGGAGACCCAGTACTTC
CASSQSTSWETQYF
>TRBJ2-5|.|TRBV5-1|.
TGCGCCAGCAGCACCGGACAGACCCCACAAGAGACCCAGTACTTC
CASSTGQTPQETQYF
>TRBJ2-7|.|TRBV27|.
TGTGCCAGCAGTGAAGCAGGGGAAGTCTCGGGCGAGCAGTACTTC
CASSEAGEVSGEQYF
>TRBJ2-1|.|TRBV6-4|.
TGTGCCAGCATGGGACTCCACAATGAGCAGTTCTTC
CASMGLHNEQFF
>TRBJ2-7|.|TRBV7-9|few
TGTGCCAGCAGCTTAAGGCACGGGACTCAGAAAGACTACGAGCAGTACTTC
CASSLRHGTQKDYEQYF
>TRBJ2-7|TRBD2|TRBV11-2|.
TGTGCCAGCAGCCCCTCCGGGACTAGCGGGACTTTCTACGAGCAGTACTTC
CASSPSGTSGTFYEQYF
>TRBJ1-1|.|TRBV5-1|once
TGCGCCAGCAGCTCAGGGTTCGTAGGGACTGAAGCTTTCTTT
CASSSGFVGTEAFF
>TRBJ2-1|.|TRBV4-2|.
TGTGCCAGCAGCCAAGATCGGGGGTTGGGAGATGAGCAGTTCTTC
CASSQDRGLGDEQFF
>TRBJ2-1|TRBD1|TRBV2|.
TGTGCCAGCAGCTTGGACAGGGCTAAGAATGAGCAGTTCTTC
CASSLDRAKNEQFF
>TRBJ2-1|TRBD1|TRBV6-5|once
TGTGCCAGCTCGACAGGGGGGCTCTACAATGAGCAGTTCTTC
CASSTGGLYNEQFF
>TRBJ2-1|TRBD1|TRBV5-1|.
TGCGCCAGCAGCCGGGACAGCTACAATGAGCAGTTCTTC
CASSRDSYNEQFF
>TRBJ2-7|.|TRBV10-2|.
TGCGCCAGTACGGACTACTCCTACGAGCAGTACTTC
CASTDYSYEQYF
>TRBJ2-7|TRBD1|TRBV27|.
TGTGCCAGCACTAATACAGGGGGCGCATTCTACGAGCAGTACTTC
CASTNTGGAFYEQYF
>TRBJ1-3|.|TRBV13|.
TGTGCCAGCAGCTTAGGACAGAGCTCTGGAAACACCATATATTTT
CASSLGQSSGNTIYF
>TRBJ1-5|.|TRBV10-1|.
TGCGCCAGCAGTGAGAATAGAGACCAGCATTTT
CASSENRDQHF
>TRBJ2-1|.|TRBV19|once
TGTGCCAGTAACTCCCAGGGCCCCTACAATGAGCAGTTCTTC
CASNSQGPYNEQFF
>TRBJ1-1|.|TRBV18|.
TGTGCCAGCTCACGCCAGGGTGCTGAAGCTTTCTTT
CASSRQGAEAFF
>TRBJ2-7|.|TRBV4-1|.
TGCGCCAGCAGCCAAGATGATAGTCATACCTACGAGCAGTACTTC
CASSQDDSHTYEQYF
>TRBJ2-2|TRBD2|TRBV9|.
TGTGCCAGCAGCGTAGATCCTAGCGGGAGTTTCATCGGGGAGCTGTTTTTT
CASSVDPSGSFIGELFF
>TRBJ2-7|TRBD2|TRBV25-1|few
TGTGCCAGCAGTGAATATGGGGGGCTAGCGGGAACCTACGAGCAGTACTTC
CASSEYGGLAGTYEQYF
>TRBJ2-7|.|TRBV11-2|.
TGTGCCAGCAGCCCACAAGGGGGTATTTACGAGCAGTACTTC
CASSPQGGIYEQYF
>TRBJ2-1|TRBD2|TRBV5-1|.
TGCGCCAGCAGCTTGGGCGGGACTAGCGGGGTCTTTGAGCAGTTCTTC
CASSLGGTSGVFEQFF
>TRBJ2-3|TRBD1|TRBV4-1|.
TGCGCCAGCAGCCTCCGGACAGGCACAGGTACGCAGTATTTT
CASSLRTGTGTQYF
>TRBJ2-3|.|TRBV2|.
TGTGCCAGCAGTGTAGATCAGGGTGAGGCAGATACGCAGTATTTT
CASSVDQGEADTQYF
>TRBJ1-2|TRBD1|TRBV7-8|.
TGTGCCAGCAGCTTCCGACAGGGGGCGGATGGCTACACCTTC
CASSFRQGADGYTF
>TRBJ2-3|TRBD2|TRBV18|.
TGTGCCAGCTCGAGGACTAGCGGGAGGTCCCCCGGAGATACGCAGTATTTT
CASSRTSGRSPGDTQYF
>TRBJ2-7|.|TRBV27|.
TGTGCCAGCAGGTGGGGGCTGGGGTCCTACGAGCAGTACTTC
CASRWGLGSYEQYF
>TRBJ2-3|TRBD1|TRBV2|.
TGTGCCAGCAGTGATCAGGGGGGCACAGATACGCAGTATTTT
CASSDQGGTDTQYF
>TRBJ2-3|TRBD1|TRBV27|.
TGTGCCAGCAGTCCCTTGGGGCTCAGGGGGTCAATTACGCAGTATTTT
CASSPLGLRGSITQYF
>TRBJ2-5|TRBD2|TRBV7-9|.
TGTGCCAGCAGGGGAGGGGTGCAAGAGACCCAGTACTTC
CASRGGVQETQYF
>TRBJ2-1|TRBD2|TRBV7-9|.
TGTGCCAGCAGCTTACGCAACGGGGAACGGGGGGGGGACAATGAGCAGTTCTTC
CASSLRNGERGGDNEQFF
>TRBJ1-3|.|TRBV6-1|.
TGTGCCAGCACCACCGACAGTTATTCTGGAAACACCATATATTTT
CASTTDSYSGNTIYF
>TRBJ1-1|.|TRBV7-9|.
TGTGCCAGCAGCTTAGCCACGGGGGGTAGCTACACTGAAGCTTTCTTT
CASSLATGGSYTEAFF
>TRBJ2-7|.|TRBV5-1|.
TGCGCCAGCAGCTTGGTGGTCACTACCTACGAGCAGTACTTC
CASSLVVTTYEQYF
>TRBJ2-7|.|TRBV27|.
TGTGCCAGCAGTTTCAGGACAGCCACCTACGAGCAGTACTTC
CASSFRTATYEQYF
>TRBJ1-6|TRBD1|TRBV2|.
TGTGCCAGCAGTGGCGGGACAGGACCACCCCTCCACTTT
CASSGGTGPPLHF
>TRBJ2-7|.|TRBV6-1|few
TGTGCCAGCAGTGAAAAGCGGGTCTCCTACGAGCAGTACTTC
CASSEKRVSYEQYF
>TRBJ2-3|.|TRBV9|once
TGTGCCAGCAGCGTGGCAACGGGACACTTCACAGATACGCAGTATTTT
CASSVATGHFTDTQYF